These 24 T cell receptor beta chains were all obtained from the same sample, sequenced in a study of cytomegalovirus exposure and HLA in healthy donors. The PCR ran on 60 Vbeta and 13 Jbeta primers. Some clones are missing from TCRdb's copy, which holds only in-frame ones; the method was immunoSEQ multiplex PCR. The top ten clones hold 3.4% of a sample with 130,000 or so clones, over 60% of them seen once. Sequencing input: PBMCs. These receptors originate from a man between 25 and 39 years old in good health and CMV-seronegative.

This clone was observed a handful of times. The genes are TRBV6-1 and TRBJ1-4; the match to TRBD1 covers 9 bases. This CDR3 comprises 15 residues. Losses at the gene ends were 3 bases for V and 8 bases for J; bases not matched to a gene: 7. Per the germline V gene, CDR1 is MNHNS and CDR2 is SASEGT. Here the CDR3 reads CASSDQQGAGEKLFF. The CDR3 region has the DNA TGTGCCAGCAGTGACCAACAGGGGGCTGGGGAAAAACTGTTTTTT.

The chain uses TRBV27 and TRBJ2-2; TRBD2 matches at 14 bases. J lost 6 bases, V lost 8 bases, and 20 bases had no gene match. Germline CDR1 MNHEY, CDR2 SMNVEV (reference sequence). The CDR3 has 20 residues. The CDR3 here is CASSLVRPTTSGRGAGELFF. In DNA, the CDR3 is TGTGCCAGCTCGTTGGTTCGACCTACGACTAGCGGGAGGGGGGCCGGGGAGCTGTTTTTT.

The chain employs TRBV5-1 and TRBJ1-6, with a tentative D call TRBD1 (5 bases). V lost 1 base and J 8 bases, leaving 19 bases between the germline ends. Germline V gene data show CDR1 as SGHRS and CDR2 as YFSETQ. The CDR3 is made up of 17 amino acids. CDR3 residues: CASSLRLSGGSDSPLHF. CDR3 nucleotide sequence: TGCGCCAGCAGCTTGAGGCTATCCGGGGGTTCGGATTCACCCCTCCACTTT. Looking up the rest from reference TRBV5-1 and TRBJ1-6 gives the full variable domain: KAGVTQTPRYLIKTRGQQVTLSCSPISGHRSVSWYQQTPGQGLQFLFEYFSETQRNKGNFPGRFSGRQFSNSRSEMNVSTLELGDSALYLCASSLRLSGGSDSPLHFGNGTRLTVT.

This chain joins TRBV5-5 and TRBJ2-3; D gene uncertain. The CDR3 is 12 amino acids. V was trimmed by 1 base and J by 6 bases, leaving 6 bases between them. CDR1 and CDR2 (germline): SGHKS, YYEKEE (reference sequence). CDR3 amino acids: CASSLQLDTQYF. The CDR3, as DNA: TGTGCCAGCAGCTTGCAGTTGGATACGCAGTATTTT.

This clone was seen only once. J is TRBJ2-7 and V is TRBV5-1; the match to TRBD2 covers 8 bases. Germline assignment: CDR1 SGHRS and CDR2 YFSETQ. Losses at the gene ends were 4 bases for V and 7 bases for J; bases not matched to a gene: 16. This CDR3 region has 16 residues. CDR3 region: CASSPPGGEDLREQYF. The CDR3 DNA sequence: TGCGCCAGCAGCCCTCCGGGGGGGGAGGACCTACGAGAGCAGTACTTC.

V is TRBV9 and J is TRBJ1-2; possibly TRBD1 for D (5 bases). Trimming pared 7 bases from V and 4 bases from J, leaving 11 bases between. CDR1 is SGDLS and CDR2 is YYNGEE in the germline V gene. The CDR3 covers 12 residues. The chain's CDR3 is CASGGRGYGYTF. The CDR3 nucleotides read TGTGCCAGCGGGGGGAGGGGCTATGGCTACACCTTC.

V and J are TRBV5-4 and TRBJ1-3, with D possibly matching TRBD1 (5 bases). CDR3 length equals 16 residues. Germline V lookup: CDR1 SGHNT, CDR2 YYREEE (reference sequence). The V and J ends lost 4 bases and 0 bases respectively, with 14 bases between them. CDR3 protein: CASSPRGGTSGNTIYF. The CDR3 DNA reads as TGTGCCAGCAGCCCCCGGGGGGGAACCTCTGGAAACACCATATATTTT.

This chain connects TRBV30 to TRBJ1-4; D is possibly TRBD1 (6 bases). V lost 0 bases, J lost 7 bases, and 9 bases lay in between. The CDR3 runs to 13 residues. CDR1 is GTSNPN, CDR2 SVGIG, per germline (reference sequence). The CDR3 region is CAWSVQGSEKLFF. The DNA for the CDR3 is TGTGCCTGGAGTGTACAGGGATCTGAAAAACTGTTTTTT.

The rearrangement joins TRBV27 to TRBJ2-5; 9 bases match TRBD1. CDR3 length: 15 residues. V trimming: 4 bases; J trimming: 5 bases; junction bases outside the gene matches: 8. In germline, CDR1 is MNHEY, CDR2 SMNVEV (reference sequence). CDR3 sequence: CASSSPPDRGETQYF. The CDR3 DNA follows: TGTGCCAGCAGTTCCCCCCCCGACAGGGGGGAGACCCAGTACTTC.

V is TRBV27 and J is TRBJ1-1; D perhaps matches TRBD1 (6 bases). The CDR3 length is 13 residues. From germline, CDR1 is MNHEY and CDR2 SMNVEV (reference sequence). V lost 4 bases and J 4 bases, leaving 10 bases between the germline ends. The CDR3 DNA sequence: TGTGCCAGCAGTTGGGGGACATCCACTGAAGCTTTCTTT. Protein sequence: CASSWGTSTEAFF.

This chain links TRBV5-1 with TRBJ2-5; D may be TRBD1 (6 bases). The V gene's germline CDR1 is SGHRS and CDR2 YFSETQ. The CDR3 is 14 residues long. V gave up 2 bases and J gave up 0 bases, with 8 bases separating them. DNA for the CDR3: TGCGCCAGCAGCTTAGGACAGTACCAAGAGACCCAGTACTTC. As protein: CASSLGQYQETQYF.

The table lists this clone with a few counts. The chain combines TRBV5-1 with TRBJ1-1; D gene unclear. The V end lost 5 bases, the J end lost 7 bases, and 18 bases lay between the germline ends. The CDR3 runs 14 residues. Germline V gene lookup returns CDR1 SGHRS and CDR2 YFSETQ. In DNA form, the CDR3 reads TGCGCCAGCAGTCGTGGGTCTGAGGCTGGTGAAGCTTTCTTT. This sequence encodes CASSRGSEAGEAFF.

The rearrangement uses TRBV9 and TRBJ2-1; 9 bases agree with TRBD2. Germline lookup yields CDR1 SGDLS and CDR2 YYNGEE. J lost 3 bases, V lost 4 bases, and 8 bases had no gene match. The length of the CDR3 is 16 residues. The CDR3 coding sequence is TGTGCCAGCAGCCTCCGACTAGCGGACTTCTACAATGAGCAGTTCTTC. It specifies CASSLRLADFYNEQFF.

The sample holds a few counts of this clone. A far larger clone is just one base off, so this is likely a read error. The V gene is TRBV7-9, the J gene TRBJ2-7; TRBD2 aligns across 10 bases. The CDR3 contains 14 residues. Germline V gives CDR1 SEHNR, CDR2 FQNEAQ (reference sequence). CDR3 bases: TGTGCCAGCTGCTTGGGACTAGCGTCCTACGAGCAGTACTTC. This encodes CASCLGLASYEQYF.

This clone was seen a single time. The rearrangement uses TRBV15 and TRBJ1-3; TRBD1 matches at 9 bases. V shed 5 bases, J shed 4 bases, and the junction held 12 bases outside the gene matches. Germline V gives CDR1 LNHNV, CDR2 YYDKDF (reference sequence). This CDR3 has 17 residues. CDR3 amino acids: CATSRSGTGPLGNTIYF. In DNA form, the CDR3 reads TGTGCCACCAGCCGCTCCGGGACAGGGCCCCTAGGAAACACCATATATTTT.

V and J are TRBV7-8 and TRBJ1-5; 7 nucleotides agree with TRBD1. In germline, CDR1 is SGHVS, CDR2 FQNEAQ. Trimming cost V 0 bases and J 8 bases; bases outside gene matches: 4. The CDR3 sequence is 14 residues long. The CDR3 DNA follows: TGTGCCAGCAGCTTAGCAGGGGGCAAAAAGCCCCAGCATTTT. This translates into CASSLAGGKKPQHF.

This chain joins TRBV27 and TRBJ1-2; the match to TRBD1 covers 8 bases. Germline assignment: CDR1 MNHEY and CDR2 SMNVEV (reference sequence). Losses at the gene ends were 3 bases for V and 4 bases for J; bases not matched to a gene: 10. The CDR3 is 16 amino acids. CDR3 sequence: CASSFLGRGLGYGYTF. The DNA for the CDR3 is TGTGCCAGCAGTTTTCTAGGCAGGGGGCTTGGCTATGGCTACACCTTC.

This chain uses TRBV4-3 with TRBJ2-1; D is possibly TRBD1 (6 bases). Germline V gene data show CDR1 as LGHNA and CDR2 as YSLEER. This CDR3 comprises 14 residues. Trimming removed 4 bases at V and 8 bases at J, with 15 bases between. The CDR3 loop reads CASSPTWTDDEQFF. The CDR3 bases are TGCGCCAGCAGCCCCACCTGGACAGACGATGAGCAGTTCTTC.

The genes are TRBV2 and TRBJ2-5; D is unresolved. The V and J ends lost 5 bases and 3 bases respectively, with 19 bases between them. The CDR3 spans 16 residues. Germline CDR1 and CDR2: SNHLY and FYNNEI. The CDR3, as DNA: TGTGCCAGCAGTCCTCGTTCAAGCCTAAGAAAAGAGACCCAGTACTTC. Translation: CASSPRSSLRKETQYF.

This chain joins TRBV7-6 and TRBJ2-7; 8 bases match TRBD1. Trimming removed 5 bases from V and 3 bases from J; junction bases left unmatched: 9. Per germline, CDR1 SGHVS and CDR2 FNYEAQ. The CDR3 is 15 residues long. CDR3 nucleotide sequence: TGTGCCAGCAGCAAGAACCGGGACAGGTTCTACGAGCAGTACTTC. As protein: CASSKNRDRFYEQYF. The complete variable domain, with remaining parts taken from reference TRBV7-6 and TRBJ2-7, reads GAGVSQSPRYKVTKRGQDVALRCDPISGHVSLYWYRQALGQGPEFLTYFNYEAQQDKSGLPNDRFSAERPEGSISTLTIQRTEQRDSAMYRCASSKNRDRFYEQYFGPGTRLTVT.

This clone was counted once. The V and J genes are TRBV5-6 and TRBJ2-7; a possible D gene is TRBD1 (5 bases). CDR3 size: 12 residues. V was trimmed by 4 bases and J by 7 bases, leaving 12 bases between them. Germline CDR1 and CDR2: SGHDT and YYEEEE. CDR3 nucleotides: TGTGCCAGCAGCAGGGGCACGAGGGAGCAGTACTTC. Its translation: CASSRGTREQYF.

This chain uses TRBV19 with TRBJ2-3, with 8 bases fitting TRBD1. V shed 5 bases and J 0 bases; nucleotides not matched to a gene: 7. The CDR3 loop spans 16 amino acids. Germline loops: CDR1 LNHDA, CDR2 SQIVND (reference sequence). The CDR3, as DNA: TGTGCCAGTAGTCTTTCGGGACAGGTTAGCACAGATACGCAGTATTTT. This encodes CASSLSGQVSTDTQYF.

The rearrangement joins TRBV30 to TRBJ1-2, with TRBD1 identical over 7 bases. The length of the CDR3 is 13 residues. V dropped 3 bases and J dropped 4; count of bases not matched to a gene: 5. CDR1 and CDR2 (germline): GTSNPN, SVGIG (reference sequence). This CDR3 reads CAWRRGQAYGYTF. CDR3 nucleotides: TGTGCCTGGAGAAGGGGGCAGGCCTATGGCTACACCTTC.

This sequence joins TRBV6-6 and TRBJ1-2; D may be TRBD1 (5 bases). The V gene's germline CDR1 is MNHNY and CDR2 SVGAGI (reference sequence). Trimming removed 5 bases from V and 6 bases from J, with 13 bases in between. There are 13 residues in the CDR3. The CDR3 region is CASSPRGGDGYTF. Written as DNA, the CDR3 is TGTGCCAGCAGTCCACGCGGGGGGGATGGCTACACCTTC.